Following are 6 T cell receptor beta chains from one sample sequenced in a study of cytomegalovirus exposure and HLA in healthy donors. The PCR had 60 Vbeta and 13 Jbeta primers. Sequencing was performed with immunoSEQ multiplex PCR; in TCRdb, only in-frame clones are kept and a portion is missing. The sample has about 130,000 clones, about 80% seen once. Specimen: PBMCs. The receptor set was obtained from a man between 45 and 60 years old in good health and CMV-seronegative.

The rearrangement links TRBV6-1 to TRBJ1-6; 10 positions agree with TRBD1. Germline V gene data show CDR1 as MNHNS and CDR2 as SASEGT. The CDR3 is 14 residues long. Trimming at V came to 4 bases and at J to 9 bases, leaving 3 bases not matched to a gene. CDR3 loop: CASSGDRGFSPLHF. The DNA of the CDR3 is TGTGCCAGCAGTGGGGACAGGGGATTTTCACCCCTCCACTTT.

This chain joins TRBV28 and TRBJ1-3; 10 bases line up with TRBD1. The CDR3 is 16 residues long. V shed 5 bases and J 4 bases; nucleotides not matched to a gene: 8. CDR1 MDHEN and CDR2 SYDVKM come from the germline V gene. In DNA, the CDR3 is TGTGCCAGCAGTACAGGGGACAGGGGAAGGGGAAACACCATATATTTT. Amino acid sequence: CASSTGDRGRGNTIYF.

This chain joins TRBV2 and TRBJ2-3; 9 positions match TRBD2. CDR1 is SNHLY, CDR2 FYNNEI, per germline. The CDR3 length is 15 residues. The V segment lost 6 bases and the J segment 2 bases; nucleotides outside the gene matches: 6. The CDR3 region is CASRSGRHPTDTQYF. The CDR3 DNA sequence: TGTGCCAGCAGGAGCGGGAGGCATCCCACAGATACGCAGTATTTT.

This clone turned up a few times. The chain carries TRBV6-5 and TRBJ1-1; D uncertain. The germline gives CDR1 MNHEY, CDR2 SVGAGI. CDR3 length equals 12 residues. V lost 2 bases to trimming and J lost 8 bases, with 9 bases between them. In DNA, the CDR3 is TGTGCCAGCAGTTACACTACAAGCGAAGCTTTCTTT. It is translated as CASSYTTSEAFF.

The gene calls are TRBV11-2 and TRBJ2-3; D call uncertain. The germline V gene encodes CDR1 SGHAT and CDR2 FQNNGV. V was pared by 7 bases and J by 2 bases, with 4 bases between. This CDR3 is 11 amino acids long. The chain's CDR3 is CASTHTDTQYF. The DNA for the CDR3 is TGTGCCAGCACCCACACAGATACGCAGTATTTT.

Here the CDR3 reads CASSLGLAGDEQFF. CDR3 DNA sequence: TGTGCCAGCAGCTTAGGACTAGCGGGAGATGAGCAGTTCTTC. This chain uses TRBV7-9 with TRBJ2-1; 12 bases agree with TRBD2. The CDR3 is made up of 14 amino acids. Trimming took 1 base from V and 8 from J; bases not matched to a gene: 0. Germline V gives CDR1 SEHNR, CDR2 FQNEAQ (reference sequence).